These 9 T cell receptor beta chains were sequenced from one sample in a study of blood T cell repertoires in COVID-19. Sequencing used immunoSEQ multiplex PCR; TCRdb keeps in-frame clones, though not all of them. Of about 170,000 clones listed, about four fifths were seen once; the top ten hold around 2.1%. Sequencing input: peripheral blood. These receptors all come from an elderly woman with acute or convalescent COVID-19.

This clone has just a few counts. This rearrangement joins TRBV19 to TRBJ1-1, with a possible D match to TRBD1 (5 bases). V lost 3 bases to trimming and J lost 0 bases, with 5 bases between them. The CDR3 length is 13 residues. Germline-derived CDR1 and CDR2 are LNHDA and SQIVND (reference sequence). This chain's CDR3 is CASSMTVNTEAFF. The CDR3, as DNA: TGTGCCAGTAGTATGACAGTGAACACTGAAGCTTTCTTT. The full variable domain, with the rest looked up from reference TRBV19 and TRBJ1-1, is DGGITQSPKYLFRKEGQNVTLSCEQNLNHDAMYWYRQDPGQGLRLIYYSQIVNDFQKGDIAEGYSVSREKKESFPLTVTSAQKNPTAFYLCASSMTVNTEAFFGQGTRLTVV.

The rearrangement links TRBV30 to TRBJ1-1, with TRBD1 identical over 7 bases. The trim removed 5 bases at V and 0 bases at J, leaving 3 bases unmatched. The CDR3 covers 13 residues. CDR1 GTSNPN and CDR2 SVGIG come from the germline V gene (reference sequence). CDR3 DNA sequence: TGTGCCTGGGGGACAGCCGTGAACACTGAAGCTTTCTTT. Its translation is CAWGTAVNTEAFF.

This chain uses TRBV7-2 with TRBJ1-2; no clear D. The CDR3 is 13 amino acids. Germline assignment: CDR1 SGHTA and CDR2 FQGNSA. V was trimmed by 1 base and J by 5 bases, leaving 8 bases between them. DNA for the CDR3: TGTGCCAGCAGCTTAGGGGCAGGATATGGCTACACCTTC. Its translation: CASSLGAGYGYTF.

The chain is built from TRBV5-1 and TRBJ2-5; D uncertain. The CDR3 consists of 14 residues. CDR1 is SGHRS, CDR2 YFSETQ, per germline. Trimming shortened V by 0 bases and J by 1 base, and 7 bases separated the two germline ends. Here the CDR3 reads CASSLGTSQETQYF. CDR3 in DNA: TGCGCCAGCAGCTTGGGAACTTCCCAAGAGACCCAGTACTTC.

This clone was seen a single time. V and J are TRBV7-2 and TRBJ1-3; D not resolved. V gave up 0 bases and J gave up 4 bases, with 10 bases separating them. This CDR3 is built from 15 residues. Germline V gives CDR1 SGHTA, CDR2 FQGNSA. CDR3 residues: CASSLAPGAGNTIYF. CDR3 in DNA: TGTGCCAGCAGCTTAGCGCCGGGTGCAGGAAACACCATATATTTT.

The chain carries TRBV13 and TRBJ1-5, with D possibly TRBD1 on 5 matching bases. The CDR3 is made up of 17 amino acids. Germline V lookup: CDR1 PRHDT, CDR2 FYEKMQ (reference sequence). V dropped 0 bases and J dropped 0 bases, with 12 bases sitting between them. Here the CDR3 reads CASSLGAGGDSNQPQHF. CDR3 DNA sequence: TGTGCCAGCAGCTTAGGAGCCGGGGGAGATAGCAATCAGCCCCAGCATTTT.

The chain carries TRBV12-3 or TRBV12-4 and TRBJ1-5, with TRBD1 identical over 7 bases. The CDR3 has 13 amino acids. J gave up 6 bases and V 5 bases, and 4 bases lay outside the gene matches. The CDR3 loop is CASSPGGSQPQHF. The CDR3 DNA follows: TGTGCCAGCAGTCCAGGGGGAAGTCAGCCCCAGCATTTT.

This clone was recorded once. The V gene is TRBV18, the J gene TRBJ2-5, with a weak D call TRBD2 (6 bases). CDR3 length equals 16 residues. Germline V gene sequence: CDR1 KGHSH, CDR2 LQKENI. Between the trimmed V and J ends, which lost 2 bases and 5 bases, there was a span of 18 bases. CDR3 in DNA: TGTGCCAGCTCACCATTAGAACCCCCGGGAGCGGAGACCCAGTACTTC. Translated, it gives CASSPLEPPGAETQYF. Full variable domain (outside the CDR3, taken from reference TRBV18 and TRBJ2-5): NAGVMQNPRHLVRRRGQEARLRCSPMKGHSHVYWYRQLPEEGLKFMVYLQKENIIDESGMPKERFSAEFPKEGPSILRIQQVVRGDSAAYFCASSPLEPPGAETQYFGPGTRLLVL.

The V and J genes are TRBV11-2 and TRBJ2-1, with D possibly TRBD2 on 6 matching bases. Germline V gene data show CDR1 as SGHAT and CDR2 as FQNNGV. The CDR3 runs 15 residues. V lost 5 bases to trimming and J lost 7 bases, with 18 bases between them. CDR3 sequence: CASSPGPSEINEQFF. The CDR3 DNA reads TGTGCCAGCAGCCCAGGGCCTAGCGAGATAAATGAGCAGTTCTTC. The full variable domain, with the rest looked up from reference TRBV11-2 and TRBJ2-1, is EAGVAQSPRYKIIEKRQSVAFWCNPISGHATLYWYQQILGQGPKLLIQFQNNGVVDDSQLPKDRFSAERLKGVDSTLKIQPAKLEDSAVYLCASSPGPSEINEQFFGPGTRLTVL.